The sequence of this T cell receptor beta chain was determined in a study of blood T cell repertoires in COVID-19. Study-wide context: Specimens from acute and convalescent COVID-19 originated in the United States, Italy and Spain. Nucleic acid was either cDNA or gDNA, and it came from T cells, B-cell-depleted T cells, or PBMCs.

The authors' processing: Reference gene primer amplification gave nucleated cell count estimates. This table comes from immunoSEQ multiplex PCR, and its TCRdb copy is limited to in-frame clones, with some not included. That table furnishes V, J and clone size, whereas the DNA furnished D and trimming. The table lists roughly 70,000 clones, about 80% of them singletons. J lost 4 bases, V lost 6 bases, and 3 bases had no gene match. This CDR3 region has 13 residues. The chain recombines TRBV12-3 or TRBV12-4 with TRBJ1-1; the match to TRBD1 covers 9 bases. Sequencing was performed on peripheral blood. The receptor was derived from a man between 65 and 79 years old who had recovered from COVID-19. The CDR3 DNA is TGTGCCAGCAGGGGACAGGGAGGCACTGAAGCTTTCTTT. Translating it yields CASRGQGGTEAFF.